The 5 T cell receptor beta chains in this list originate from one sample, sequenced in a study of molecular identifiers for immune sequencing clone quantification. TCRdb re-called the PCR reads with MiXCR, one entry per CDR3 protein. The data show approximately 41,000 distinct CDR3 sequences, about a fifth seen once. The source material was naive CD8+ T cells from blood, with Jurkat cell RNA spiked in. The sample's subset: FACS-sorted CD8+CD4-CCR7+CD45RA+ naive T cells. The receptors were gathered from a human donor in good health. Some libraries in this study had Jurkat cell RNA spiked in.

Concerning this clonotype: A read error is possible here, since a much larger clone lies one base away. The V call is TRBV7-9, the J call TRBJ2-3; TRBD1 agrees at 7 bases. The CDR3 has 16 amino acids. Germline V gene lookup returns CDR1 SEHNR and CDR2 FQNEAQ (reference sequence). This CDR3 is CAGSPGDSKFTDTQYF. CDR3 sequence (DNA): TGTGCCGGCAGCCCCGGGGACAGTAAGTTCACAGATACGCAGTATTTT.

In its sample, this clonotype was seen many times. The rearrangement joins TRBV20-1 to TRBJ1-2; D uncertain. Germline assignment: CDR1 DFQATT and CDR2 SNEGSKA (reference sequence). This CDR3 comprises 16 residues. Between the trimmed V and J ends, which lost 0 bases and 0 bases, there was a span of 14 bases. The CDR3 loop reads CSARDIRSGANYGYTF. In nucleotides, the CDR3 is TGCAGTGCTAGAGATATTCGCTCGGGAGCTAACTATGGCTACACCTTC.

Ten or more counts support this clonotype. V and J are TRBV7-6 and TRBJ2-5; 11 nucleotides line up with TRBD2. CDR3 length: 17 amino acids. CDR1 SGHVS and CDR2 FNYEAQ come from the germline V gene. The junction had 4 bases not matched to a gene; V was cut back by 1 base and J by 0 bases. CDR3 bases: TGTGCCAGCAGCTTAGATGCTAGCGGGGGGTACCAAGAGACCCAGTACTTC. Residues: CASSLDASGGYQETQYF.

This clonotype was detected ten times or more. Germline is not matched at one junction end, which may reflect a read error. The genes are TRBV5-1 and TRBJ2-7, with D perhaps assigned TRBD1 or TRBD2 (5 bases each). The germline CDR1 and CDR2 sequences are SGHRS and YFSETQ. This CDR3 has 16 amino acids. The CDR3 region is CASNLGVGAHTYEQYF. CDR3 DNA sequence: TGCGCCAGCAACTTGGGGGTCGGGGCGCACACCTACGAGCAGTACTTC. Using reference TRBV5-1 and TRBJ2-7 for the parts outside the CDR3, the full variable domain is KAGVTQTPRYLIKTRGQQVTLSCSPISGHRSVSWYQQTPGQGLQFLFEYFSETQRNKGNFPGRFSGRQFSNSRSEMNVSTLELGDSALYLCASNLGVGAHTYEQYFGPGTRLTVT.

V gene TRBV7-2 combines with J gene TRBJ2-3; D ambiguous. Trimming pared 4 bases from V and 0 bases from J, leaving 26 bases between. This CDR3 is built from 20 residues. CDR1 and CDR2 (germline): SGHTA, FQGNSA. The CDR3 nucleotides read TGTGCCAGCAGCTCCCCGTTGGATAAACTCCGCCCCAGTAGCACAGATACGCAGTATTTT. Encoded protein: CASSSPLDKLRPSSTDTQYF.